These T cell receptor beta chains were read from a single sample in a study of T cell repertoires in cytomegalovirus infection. Their target antigens are unknown. Each CDR3 protein gets one entry after TCRdb re-called the reads with MiXCR. The table has about 570,000 distinct CDR3 sequences, 40% seen once; the top ten hold 48%. The source material was cultured PBMCs, sampled from culture after CMV antigen stimulation. The origin of the receptors is a human donor in good health (CMV status not recorded). Some clones in this sample may be carry-over from other donors' samples. Each CDR3 is given without its conserved first and last residue.

j_gene: TRBJ2-7; v_gene: TRBV7-2; CDR3aa: ASSLRLTYEQY
j_gene: TRBJ2-3; v_gene: TRBV7-9; CDR3aa: ASSLVGSGSGTDTQY
j_gene: TRBJ1-6; v_gene: TRBV6-8; CDR3aa: ATHPGGGPLH
j_gene: TRBJ2-1; v_gene: TRBV7-6; CDR3aa: ASSPSPRGPYNEQF
j_gene: TRBJ2-7; v_gene: TRBV2; CDR3aa: ASSTDSPLAWSYEQY
j_gene: TRBJ2-7; v_gene: TRBV2; CDR3aa: ASSEIGLEWRQY
j_gene: TRBJ2-5; v_gene: TRBV12-3/TRBV12-4; CDR3aa: ATGLSQETQY
j_gene: TRBJ1-2; v_gene: TRBV4-1; CDR3aa: ASNPIGTGDGYT
j_gene: TRBJ2-7; v_gene: TRBV11-2; CDR3aa: ASNNLASTYEQY
j_gene: TRBJ1-1; v_gene: TRBV7-6; CDR3aa: ASSFEDTEAF
j_gene: TRBJ2-1; v_gene: TRBV7-2; CDR3aa: ASSERLAACEQF